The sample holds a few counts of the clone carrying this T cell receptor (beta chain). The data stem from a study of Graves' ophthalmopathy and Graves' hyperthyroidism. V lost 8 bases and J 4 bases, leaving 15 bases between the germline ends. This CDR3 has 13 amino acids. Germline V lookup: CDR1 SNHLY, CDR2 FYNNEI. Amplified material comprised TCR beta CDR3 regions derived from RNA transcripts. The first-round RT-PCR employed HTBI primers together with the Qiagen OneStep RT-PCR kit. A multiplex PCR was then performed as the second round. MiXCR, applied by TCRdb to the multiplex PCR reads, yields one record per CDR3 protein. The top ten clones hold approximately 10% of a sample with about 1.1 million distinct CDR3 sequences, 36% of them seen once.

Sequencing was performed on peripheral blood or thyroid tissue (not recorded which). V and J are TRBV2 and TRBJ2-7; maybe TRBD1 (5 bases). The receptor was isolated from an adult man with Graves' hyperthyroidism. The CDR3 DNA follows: TGTGCCAGCCTAGTGGGGCAGAAATACGAGCAGTACTTC. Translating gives CASLVGQKYEQYF.